These 21 T cell receptor beta chains were all obtained from the same sample, sequenced in a study of blood T cell repertoires in COVID-19. Profiled with immunoSEQ multiplex PCR; TCRdb holds only in-frame clones, not every one. The sample includes under 250,000 clones, over 70% of them seen just once. The sample consisted of peripheral blood. Every receptor here comes from a woman in her fifties or sixties with acute or convalescent COVID-19.

The gene calls are TRBV28 and TRBJ1-2; 9 bases map to TRBD1. The CDR3 is made up of 16 amino acids. CDR1 is MDHEN and CDR2 is SYDVKM in the germline V gene. With V trimmed by 2 bases and J by 6 bases, 10 bases remained unmatched. Written as DNA, the CDR3 is TGTGCCAGCAGTTTACTCTCCACAGGGGGCGCCGATGGCTACACCTTC. This translates into CASSLLSTGGADGYTF.

V and J are TRBV28 and TRBJ1-2; TRBD1 is a possible D gene (5 bases). The germline CDR1 and CDR2 sequences are MDHEN and SYDVKM. The CDR3 is made up of 16 amino acids. V lost 6 bases to trimming and J lost 0 bases, with 17 bases between them. CDR3 bases: TGTGCCAGCAGAACCGCCGGGGGTCAAACTAACTATGGCTACACCTTC. Residues: CASRTAGGQTNYGYTF.

This sequence joins TRBV10-1 and TRBJ2-3; the match to TRBD2 covers 10 bases. V was clipped by 0 bases and J by 7 bases; unmatched bases: 10. Germline CDR1 WNHNN, CDR2 SYGVQD (reference sequence). The CDR3 contains 17 residues. Here the CDR3 DNA reads TGCGCCAGCAGTGAGTCTTGGGCTAGCGGGAGAGGTAATACGCAGTATTTT. It encodes CASSESWASGRGNTQYF.

This clone was detected a few times. The chain uses TRBV27 and TRBJ2-7; tentative D call: TRBD2 (6 bases). Germline V lookup: CDR1 MNHEY, CDR2 SMNVEV (reference sequence). V lost 0 bases and J 2 bases, leaving 14 bases between the germline ends. There are 16 residues in the CDR3. The CDR3 nucleotides read TGTGCCAGCAGTTTATCAACGGGAGAGGCTGCCTACGAGCAGTACTTC. The encoded protein is CASSLSTGEAAYEQYF.

The chain joins TRBV30 to TRBJ2-1, with 7 bases aligning to TRBD2. The V gene end was trimmed by 2 bases and the J gene end by 14 bases; junction bases not matched to a gene: 9. The CDR3 totals 12 residues. Looked up from germline, CDR1 is GTSNPN and CDR2 is SVGIG (reference sequence). The DNA of the CDR3 is TGTGCCTGGAGTAAAGACGGGACTACGGAGTTCTTC. The encoded protein is CAWSKDGTTEFF. Filled out from reference TRBV30 and TRBJ2-1, the complete variable domain reads SQTIHQWPATLVQPVGSPLSLECTVEGTSNPNLYWYRQAAGRGLQLLFYSVGIGQISSEVPQNLSASRPQDRQFILSSKKLLLSDSGFYLCAWSKDGTTEFFGPGTRLTVL.

This clone appeared a few times. The rearrangement joins TRBV7-2 to TRBJ1-6; 10 nucleotides match TRBD1. The J segment lost 9 bases and the V segment lost 4 bases, leaving 12 bases of the junction unmatched. This CDR3 spans 17 amino acids. CDR1 SGHTA and CDR2 FQGNSA come from the germline V gene. The DNA for the CDR3 is TGTGCCAGCAGCTCACGTCCTCCGGGACAGGGGAGTTCACCCCTCCACTTT. Its protein is CASSSRPPGQGSSPLHF.

The chain has TRBV24-1 and TRBJ2-7, with TRBD1 matching over 7 bases. Trimming cost V 5 bases and J 6 bases; bases outside gene matches: 6. Germline values: CDR1 KGHDR, CDR2 SFDVKD. This CDR3 has 13 amino acids. The CDR3 DNA is TGTGCCACCAGTGGACAGGGTAGAGGCGAGCAGTACTTC. It yields the protein CATSGQGRGEQYF.

CDR3 region: CASSQDAGANGYTF. In DNA form, the CDR3 reads TGTGCCAGCAGCCAAGATGCGGGGGCAAATGGCTACACCTTC. This rearrangement joins TRBV4-2 to TRBJ1-2; D is perhaps TRBD1 (6 bases). CDR1 and CDR2 from the germline V gene are LGHNA and YNFKEQ. The CDR3 is 14 residues long. V was pared by 0 bases and J by 6 bases, with 11 bases between.

The rearrangement links TRBV4-2 to TRBJ1-1, with TRBD1 as a possible D gene (5 bases). Per the germline V gene, CDR1 is LGHNA and CDR2 is YNFKEQ. This CDR3 contains 15 residues. V lost 2 bases, J lost 4 bases, and 14 bases lay in between. The CDR3 nucleotides are TGTGCCAGCAGCCAATCTGCGGGGGTAGGCACTGAAGCTTTCTTT. Translation: CASSQSAGVGTEAFF.

V and J are TRBV27 and TRBJ2-7; D gene unclear. This CDR3 has 13 residues. Trimming took 5 bases from V and 3 from J, leaving 11 bases between them. The germline gives CDR1 MNHEY, CDR2 SMNVEV (reference sequence). The CDR3 DNA reads TGTGCCAGCAGTACCCGCGATAGCTACGAGCAGTACTTC. Translated: CASSTRDSYEQYF.

The chain recombines TRBV20-1 with TRBJ2-5; D gene uncertain. This CDR3 has 12 residues. V gave up 3 bases and J gave up 2 bases, with 7 bases separating them. CDR1 is DFQATT, CDR2 SNEGSKA, per germline (reference sequence). The CDR3 spells CSASAEQETQYF. CDR3 in DNA: TGCAGTGCTAGTGCGGAGCAAGAGACCCAGTACTTC.

The V and J genes are TRBV19 and TRBJ2-5; TRBD2 matches 10 bases. Germline V gives CDR1 LNHDA, CDR2 SQIVND (reference sequence). Germline trimming cut 7 bases from V and 5 bases from J; bases unmatched to any gene: 13. The CDR3 loop spans 16 amino acids. CDR3 amino acids: CASKFQAGGPKETQYF. The CDR3 bases are TGTGCCAGTAAATTCCAAGCGGGAGGGCCTAAGGAGACCCAGTACTTC.

This sequence joins TRBV27 and TRBJ2-1; 8 nucleotides line up with TRBD1. This CDR3 is built from 15 residues. Trimming at V came to 4 bases and at J to 6 bases, leaving 8 bases not matched to a gene. CDR1 is MNHEY and CDR2 is SMNVEV in the germline V gene (reference sequence). CDR3 DNA sequence: TGTGCCAGCAGTTCCGGACAGGGAGAGGTCAATGAGCAGTTCTTC. Translating gives CASSSGQGEVNEQFF.

The V gene is TRBV5-6, the J gene TRBJ1-6; D call uncertain. The germline V and J ends were trimmed by 3 bases and 0 bases, with 13 bases remaining between them. The CDR3 contains 17 residues. Germline assignment: CDR1 SGHDT and CDR2 YYEEEE. The CDR3 DNA sequence: TGTGCCAGCAGCTCCGACACCTTTAGCTCCTATAATTCACCCCTCCACTTT. Protein sequence: CASSSDTFSSYNSPLHF.

The genes are TRBV6-1 and TRBJ2-5; tentatively, D is TRBD2 (6 bases). CDR1 MNHNS and CDR2 SASEGT come from the germline V gene. The ends were cut back, 3 bases at V and 2 bases at J, with 10 bases in the middle. The CDR3 runs to 14 residues. CDR3 in DNA: TGTGCCAGCAGTGAGATGACTAGTCAAGAGACCCAGTACTTC. This translates into CASSEMTSQETQYF.

The chain is built from TRBV12-5 and TRBJ1-3; 8 bases are a match to TRBD1. CDR1 and CDR2 from the germline V gene are LGHNT and FRNRAP. Unmatched junction bases numbered 4, after V lost 6 bases and J lost 0 bases. This CDR3 contains 15 residues. CDR3 in DNA: TGTGCTAGTGGCACCGGGACAGGCTCTGGAAACACCATATATTTT. Amino acids: CASGTGTGSGNTIYF.

The chain joins TRBV27 to TRBJ2-1; TRBD1 matches at 7 bases. Per the germline V gene, CDR1 is MNHEY and CDR2 is SMNVEV (reference sequence). This CDR3 spans 13 amino acids. V lost 11 bases and J lost 2; bases outside the gene matches: 6. CDR3 coding DNA: TGTGCCGCGCGGCAGGGGGCCTACAATGAGCAGTTCTTC. Its protein product is CAARQGAYNEQFF.

This chain links TRBV10-3 with TRBJ2-7; TRBD1 might be the D (5 bases). Per germline, CDR1 ENHRY and CDR2 SYGVKD. The CDR3 consists of 14 residues. V gave up 6 bases and J gave up 2 bases, with 14 bases separating them. The CDR3, as DNA: TGTGCCATCAGAGATCAGGGTACGGCCTACGAGCAGTACTTC. Translating gives CAIRDQGTAYEQYF.

The J gene is TRBJ1-4, the V gene TRBV28; 8 bases map to TRBD1. In germline, CDR1 is MDHEN, CDR2 SYDVKM. This CDR3 contains 15 residues. The ends lost 6 bases at V and 8 bases at J; junction bases unmatched: 11. The CDR3 is CASRGGRQGREKLFF. CDR3 DNA sequence: TGTGCCAGCAGGGGGGGTCGACAGGGGAGGGAAAAACTGTTTTTT.

This chain links TRBV19 with TRBJ1-1, with D maybe TRBD1 (5 bases). Germline CDR1 and CDR2: LNHDA and SQIVND (reference sequence). Trimming removed 11 bases from V and 6 bases from J, with 19 bases in between. The CDR3 is 13 residues long. This CDR3 is CAASGGFSAEAFF. The CDR3 bases are TGTGCCGCCTCGGGGGGATTTAGTGCTGAAGCTTTCTTT.

This rearrangement joins TRBV4-1 to TRBJ2-3; 7 positions match TRBD2. V was pared by 4 bases and J by 6 bases, with 13 bases of the junction left unmatched. The CDR3 has 16 residues. Germline loops: CDR1 MGHRA, CDR2 YSYEKL. The CDR3 here is CASSPSDAGVWDTQYF. CDR3 DNA sequence: TGCGCCAGCAGCCCAAGTGATGCGGGAGTGTGGGATACGCAGTATTTT.